What follows are 13 T cell receptor beta chains derived from one specimen sequenced in a study of T cell clonotyping in hematopoietic cell transplantation. Libraries were prepared by immunoSEQ multiplex PCR; TCRdb keeps only in-frame clonotypes and omits some of them. The sample yields over 10,000 clones, around 50% seen once. The sample comprised peripheral blood mononuclear cells. The receptors originated from a middle-aged man in good health. Some clones in this sample may be carry-over from other donors' samples.

The chain is built from TRBV25-1 and TRBJ2-7; the D gene is possibly TRBD1 (6 bases). The V and J ends lost 1 base and 2 bases respectively, with 15 bases between them. Germline CDR1 and CDR2: MGHDK and SYGVNS. The CDR3 runs to 16 residues. The CDR3 coding sequence is TGTGCCAGCAGTGAATTTTTCCCAGGGGAAACCTACGAGCAGTACTTC. Translation gives CASSEFFPGETYEQYF.

CDR3 region: CASSPRLGGARDNNYEQYF. For the CDR3, the DNA is TGTGCCAGCAGCCCACGGTTGGGGGGGGCGCGAGATAATAACTACGAGCAGTACTTC. The chain has TRBV13 and TRBJ2-7; a weak D match, TRBD2 (7 bases). The CDR3 totals 19 residues. The ends were cut back, 5 bases at V and 3 bases at J, with 29 bases in the middle. Per germline, CDR1 PRHDT and CDR2 FYEKMQ (reference sequence).

CDR3 in amino acids: CASSRQGGSYEQYF. DNA for the CDR3: TGTGCCAGCAGTCGACAGGGGGGGAGTTACGAGCAGTACTTC. The V gene is TRBV6-5, the J gene TRBJ2-7; 9 bases fit TRBD1. V lost 5 bases and J lost 4; bases outside the gene matches: 6. The CDR3 has 14 residues. Germline CDR1 reads MNHEY; CDR2 reads SVGAGI.

The chain carries TRBV10-2 and TRBJ2-2; D is ambiguous. This CDR3 has 13 amino acids. The germline V and J ends were trimmed by 10 bases and 4 bases, with 13 bases remaining between them. Germline CDR1 and CDR2: WSHSY and SAAADI. CDR3 sequence (DNA): TGCGCCATTAGCTCTAGTGGCACCGGGGAGCTGTTTTTT. It is translated as CAISSSGTGELFF.

The J gene is TRBJ2-7, the V gene TRBV4-1; the match to TRBD2 covers 8 bases. CDR3 length: 15 amino acids. Germline CDR1 and CDR2: MGHRA and YSYEKL. The J segment lost 0 bases and the V segment lost 6 bases, leaving 7 bases of the junction unmatched. CDR3 in DNA: TGCGCCAGCAGTCTGTCAGCGGGAGTCTCCTACGAGCAGTACTTC. It encodes CASSLSAGVSYEQYF.

V gene TRBV7-2 combines with J gene TRBJ2-3, with no clear D. Germline V gives CDR1 SGHTA, CDR2 FQGNSA. V lost 2 bases to trimming and J lost 0 bases, with 9 bases between them. The CDR3 totals 15 residues. This CDR3 reads CASSLSRASTDTQYF. CDR3 nucleotides: TGTGCCAGCAGCTTATCAAGGGCTAGCACAGATACGCAGTATTTT.

The table lists this clone with a few counts. The chain has TRBV30 and TRBJ1-1; D is unresolved. Germline loops: CDR1 GTSNPN, CDR2 SVGIG (reference sequence). This CDR3 has 13 amino acids. Deletions cut 0 bases from V and 1 base from J, with 6 bases between. The CDR3 loop reads CAWSVTENTEAFF. The CDR3 coding sequence is TGTGCCTGGAGTGTGACCGAGAACACTGAAGCTTTCTTT. The full variable domain, its missing parts supplied by reference TRBV30 and TRBJ1-1, is SQTIHQWPATLVQPVGSPLSLECTVEGTSNPNLYWYRQAAGRGLQLLFYSVGIGQISSEVPQNLSASRPQDRQFILSSKKLLLSDSGFYLCAWSVTENTEAFFGQGTRLTVV.

This clone appeared a few times. The V and J genes are TRBV29-1 and TRBJ1-2; D may be TRBD1 (5 bases). This CDR3 comprises 11 residues. The V and J ends lost 7 bases and 8 bases respectively, with 14 bases between them. The germline CDR1 and CDR2 sequences are SQVTM and ANQGSEA. This chain's CDR3 is CSGKGKGGYTF. Here the CDR3 DNA reads TGCAGCGGGAAGGGAAAGGGGGGCTACACCTTC.

The chain employs TRBV5-1 and TRBJ2-7; 7 bases are shared with TRBD1. This CDR3 contains 13 residues. In germline, CDR1 is SGHRS, CDR2 YFSETQ. Losses at the gene ends were 2 bases for V and 3 bases for J; bases not matched to a gene: 2. CDR3 sequence (DNA): TGCGCCAGCAGCTTTGGGACAGACTACGAGCAGTACTTC. Amino acids: CASSFGTDYEQYF.

CDR3 bases: TGTGCCAGCAGCTTAGGGAGGGGTCATTCACCCCTCCACTTT. Translating it yields CASSLGRGHSPLHF. The chain recombines TRBV7-9 with TRBJ1-6, with TRBD1 as a possible D gene (5 bases). CDR1 SEHNR and CDR2 FQNEAQ come from the germline V gene (reference sequence). The germline V and J ends were trimmed by 1 base and 8 bases, with 9 bases remaining between them. This CDR3 region has 14 residues.

V and J are TRBV30 and TRBJ1-1; D gene unclear. There are 14 residues in the CDR3. CDR1 and CDR2 (germline): GTSNPN, SVGIG (reference sequence). Trimming pared 2 bases from V and 0 bases from J, leaving 10 bases between. For the CDR3, the DNA is TGTGCCTGGAGTATTCTGTTTATGAACACTGAAGCTTTCTTT. Encoded protein: CAWSILFMNTEAFF. The complete variable domain, with remaining parts taken from reference TRBV30 and TRBJ1-1, reads SQTIHQWPATLVQPVGSPLSLECTVEGTSNPNLYWYRQAAGRGLQLLFYSVGIGQISSEVPQNLSASRPQDRQFILSSKKLLLSDSGFYLCAWSILFMNTEAFFGQGTRLTVV.

This clone was counted between two and nine times. The chain links TRBV6-5 to TRBJ1-2; D is ambiguous. Trimming left V 5 bases short and J 7 bases short, with 11 bases between. The germline V gene has CDR1 MNHEY and CDR2 SVGAGI. This CDR3 is 12 amino acids long. CDR3 loop: CASSTRFGGYTF. CDR3 nucleotides: TGTGCCAGCAGTACCAGGTTTGGTGGCTACACCTTC.

This clone is judged medium-sized (0.01 to 0.1%). The rearrangement links TRBV25-1 to TRBJ1-1, with unresolved D. The CDR3 covers 13 residues. Per the germline V gene, CDR1 is MGHDK and CDR2 is SYGVNS. Trimming shortened V by 2 bases and J by 6 bases, and 10 bases separated the two germline ends. As DNA, the CDR3 is TGTGCCAGCAGTGAAACTGGGCTTTCTGAAGCTTTCTTT. It specifies CASSETGLSEAFF.